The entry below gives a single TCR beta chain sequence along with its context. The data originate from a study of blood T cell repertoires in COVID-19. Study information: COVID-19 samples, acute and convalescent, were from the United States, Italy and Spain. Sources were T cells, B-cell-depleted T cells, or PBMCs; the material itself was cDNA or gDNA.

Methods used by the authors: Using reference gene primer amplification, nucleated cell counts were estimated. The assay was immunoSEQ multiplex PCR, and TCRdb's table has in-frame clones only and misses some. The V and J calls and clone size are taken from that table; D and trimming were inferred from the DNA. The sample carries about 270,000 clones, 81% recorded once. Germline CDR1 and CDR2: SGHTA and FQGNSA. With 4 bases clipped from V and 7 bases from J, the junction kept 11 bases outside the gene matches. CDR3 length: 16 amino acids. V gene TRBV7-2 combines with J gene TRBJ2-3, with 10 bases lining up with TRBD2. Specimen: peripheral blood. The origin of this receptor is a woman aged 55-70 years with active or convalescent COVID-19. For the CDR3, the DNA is TGTGCCAGCAGCTCGCAATCTAGCGGGGGTCGCCATACGCAGTATTTT. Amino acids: CASSSQSSGGRHTQYF.